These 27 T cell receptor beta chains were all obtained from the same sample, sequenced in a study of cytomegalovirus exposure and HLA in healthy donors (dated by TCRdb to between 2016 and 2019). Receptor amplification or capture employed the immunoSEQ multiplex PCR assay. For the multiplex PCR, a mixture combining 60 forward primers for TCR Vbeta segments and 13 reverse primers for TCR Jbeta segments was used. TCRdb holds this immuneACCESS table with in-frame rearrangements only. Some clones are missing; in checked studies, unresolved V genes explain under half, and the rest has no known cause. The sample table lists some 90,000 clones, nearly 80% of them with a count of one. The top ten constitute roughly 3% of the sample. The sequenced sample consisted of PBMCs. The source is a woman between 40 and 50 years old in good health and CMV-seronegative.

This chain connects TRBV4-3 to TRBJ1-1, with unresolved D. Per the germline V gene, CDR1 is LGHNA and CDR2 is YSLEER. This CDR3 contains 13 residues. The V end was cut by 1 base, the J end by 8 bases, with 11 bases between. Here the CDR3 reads CASSQALLAEAFF. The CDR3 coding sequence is TGCGCCAGCAGCCAAGCTTTACTCGCCGAAGCTTTCTTT.

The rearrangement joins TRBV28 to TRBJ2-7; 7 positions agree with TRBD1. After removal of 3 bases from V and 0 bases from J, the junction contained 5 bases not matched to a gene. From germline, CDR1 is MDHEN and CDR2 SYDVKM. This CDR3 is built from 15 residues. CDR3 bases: TGTGCCAGCAGTTTGGGACAGACCCACTCCTACGAGCAGTACTTC. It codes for CASSLGQTHSYEQYF.

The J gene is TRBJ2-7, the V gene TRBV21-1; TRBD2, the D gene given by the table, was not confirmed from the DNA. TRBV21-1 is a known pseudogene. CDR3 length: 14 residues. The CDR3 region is CASSDAISVGEQYF. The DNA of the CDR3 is TGTGCCAGCAGCGACGCTATCAGCGTGGGCGAGCAGTACTTC.

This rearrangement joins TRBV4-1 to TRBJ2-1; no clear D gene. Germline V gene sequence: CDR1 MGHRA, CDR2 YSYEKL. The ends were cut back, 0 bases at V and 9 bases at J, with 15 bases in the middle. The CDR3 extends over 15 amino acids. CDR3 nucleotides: TGCGCCAGCAGCCAAGATGGTATGCAAACAAGTGAGCAGTTCTTC. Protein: CASSQDGMQTSEQFF.

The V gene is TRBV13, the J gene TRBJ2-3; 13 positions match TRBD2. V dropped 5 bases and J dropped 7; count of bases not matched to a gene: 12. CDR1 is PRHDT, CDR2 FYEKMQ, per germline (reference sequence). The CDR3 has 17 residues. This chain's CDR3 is CASSARLAGGSRNTQYF. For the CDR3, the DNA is TGTGCCAGCAGCGCCCGACTAGCGGGAGGTTCTAGAAATACGCAGTATTTT.

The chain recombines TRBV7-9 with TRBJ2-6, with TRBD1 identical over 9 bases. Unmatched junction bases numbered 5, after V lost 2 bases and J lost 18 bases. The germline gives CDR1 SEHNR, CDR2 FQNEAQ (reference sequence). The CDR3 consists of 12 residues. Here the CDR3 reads CASSLLPGQGTF. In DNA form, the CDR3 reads TGTGCCAGCAGCTTATTACCGGGACAGGGGACTTTC.

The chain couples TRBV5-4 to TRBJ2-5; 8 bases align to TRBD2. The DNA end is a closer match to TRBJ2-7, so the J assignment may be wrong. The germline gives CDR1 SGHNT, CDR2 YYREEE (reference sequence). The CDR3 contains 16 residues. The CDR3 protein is CASSPRAGAPPYEQYF. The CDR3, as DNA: TGTGCCTCCAGTCCCCGAGCGGGAGCGCCCCCCTACGAGCAGTACTTC.

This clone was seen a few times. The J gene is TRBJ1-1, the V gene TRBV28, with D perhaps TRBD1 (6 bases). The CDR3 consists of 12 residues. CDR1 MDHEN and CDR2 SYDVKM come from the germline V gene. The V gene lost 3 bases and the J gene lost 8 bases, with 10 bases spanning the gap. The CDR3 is CASSFQGSEAFF. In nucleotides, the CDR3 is TGTGCCAGCAGTTTTCAGGGGTCGGAAGCTTTCTTT.

The CDR3 here is CSARLGDSGFF. DNA for the CDR3: TGCAGTGCTAGGCTAGGGGACTCGGGGTTCTTC. The gene calls are TRBV20-1 and TRBJ2-1; D is perhaps TRBD2 (6 bases). Trimming removed 3 bases at V and 15 bases at J, with 15 bases between. The V gene's germline CDR1 is DFQATT and CDR2 SNEGSKA (reference sequence). The CDR3 runs 11 residues.

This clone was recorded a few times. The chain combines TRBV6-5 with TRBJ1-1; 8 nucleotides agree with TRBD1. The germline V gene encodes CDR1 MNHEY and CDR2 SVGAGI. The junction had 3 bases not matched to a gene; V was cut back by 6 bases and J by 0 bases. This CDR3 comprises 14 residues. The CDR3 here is CASRWTGMNTEAFF. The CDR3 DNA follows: TGTGCCAGCAGATGGACAGGGATGAACACTGAAGCTTTCTTT.

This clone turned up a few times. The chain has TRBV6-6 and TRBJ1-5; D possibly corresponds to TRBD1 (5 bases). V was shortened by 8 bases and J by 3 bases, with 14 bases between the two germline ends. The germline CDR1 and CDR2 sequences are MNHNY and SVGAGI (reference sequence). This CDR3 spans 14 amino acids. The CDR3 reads CASAGGTINQPQHF. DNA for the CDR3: TGTGCCAGCGCCGGGGGGACCATCAATCAGCCCCAGCATTTT.

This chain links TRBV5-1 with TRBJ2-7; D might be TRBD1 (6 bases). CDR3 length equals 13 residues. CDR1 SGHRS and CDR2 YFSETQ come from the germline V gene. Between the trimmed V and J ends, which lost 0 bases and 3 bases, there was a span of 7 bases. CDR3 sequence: CASSLGQVYEQYF. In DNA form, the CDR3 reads TGCGCCAGCAGCTTGGGACAGGTCTACGAGCAGTACTTC.

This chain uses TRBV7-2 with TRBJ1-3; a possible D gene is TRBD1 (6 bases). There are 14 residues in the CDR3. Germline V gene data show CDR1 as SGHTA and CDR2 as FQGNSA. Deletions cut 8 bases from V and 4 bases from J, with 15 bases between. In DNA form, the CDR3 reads TGTGCCAGCCGTTCTGGGGGCGCCGGAAACACCATATATTTT. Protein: CASRSGGAGNTIYF.

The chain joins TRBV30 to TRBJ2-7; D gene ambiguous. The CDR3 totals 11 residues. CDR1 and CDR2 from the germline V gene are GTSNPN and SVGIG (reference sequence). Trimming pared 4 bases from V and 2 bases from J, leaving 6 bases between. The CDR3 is CAWNQAYEQYF. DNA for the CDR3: TGTGCCTGGAACCAGGCCTACGAGCAGTACTTC. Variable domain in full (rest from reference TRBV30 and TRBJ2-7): SQTIHQWPATLVQPVGSPLSLECTVEGTSNPNLYWYRQAAGRGLQLLFYSVGIGQISSEVPQNLSASRPQDRQFILSSKKLLLSDSGFYLCAWNQAYEQYFGPGTRLTVT.

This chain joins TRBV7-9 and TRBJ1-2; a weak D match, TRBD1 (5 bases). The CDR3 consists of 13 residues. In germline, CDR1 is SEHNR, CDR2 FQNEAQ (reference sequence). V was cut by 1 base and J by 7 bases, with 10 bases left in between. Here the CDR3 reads CASSLGPRAGYTF. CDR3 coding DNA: TGTGCCAGCAGCTTAGGTCCCAGGGCTGGCTACACCTTC.

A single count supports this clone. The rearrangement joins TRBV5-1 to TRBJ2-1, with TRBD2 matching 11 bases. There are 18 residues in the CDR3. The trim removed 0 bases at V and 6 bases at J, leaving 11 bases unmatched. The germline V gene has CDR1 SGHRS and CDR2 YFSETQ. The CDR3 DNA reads TGCGCCAGCAGCTTGGAAGGTCGGAGGCTAGCGGGAGGCAATGAGCAGTTCTTC. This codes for CASSLEGRRLAGGNEQFF.

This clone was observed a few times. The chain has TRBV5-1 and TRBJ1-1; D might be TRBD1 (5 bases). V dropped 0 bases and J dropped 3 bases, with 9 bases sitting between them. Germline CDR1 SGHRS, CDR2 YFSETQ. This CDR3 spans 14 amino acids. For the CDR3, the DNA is TGCGCCAGCAGCTTGGCCGGAGGGGACACTGAAGCTTTCTTT. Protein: CASSLAGGDTEAFF.

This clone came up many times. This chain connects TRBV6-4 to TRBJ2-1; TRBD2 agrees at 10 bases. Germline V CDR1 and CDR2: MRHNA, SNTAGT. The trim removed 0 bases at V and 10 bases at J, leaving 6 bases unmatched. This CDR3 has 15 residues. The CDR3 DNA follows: TGTGCCAGCAGTGACTCGAGCCTAGCGGGAGACGAGCAGTTCTTC. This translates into CASSDSSLAGDEQFF.

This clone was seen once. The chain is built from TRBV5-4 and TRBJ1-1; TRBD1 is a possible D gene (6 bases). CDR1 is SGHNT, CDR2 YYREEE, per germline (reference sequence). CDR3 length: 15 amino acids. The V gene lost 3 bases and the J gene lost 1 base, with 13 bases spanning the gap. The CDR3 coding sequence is TGTGCCAGCAGCTCCTCAGGGGTAAGGAACACTGAAGCTTTCTTT. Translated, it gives CASSSSGVRNTEAFF.

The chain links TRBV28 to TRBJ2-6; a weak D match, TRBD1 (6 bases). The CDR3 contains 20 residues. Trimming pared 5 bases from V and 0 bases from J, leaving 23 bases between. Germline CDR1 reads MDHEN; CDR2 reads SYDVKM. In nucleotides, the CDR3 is TGTGCCAGCAGTATTGACAGGCACCCTGCATTTTCCTCTGGGGCCAACGTCCTGACTTTC. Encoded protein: CASSIDRHPAFSSGANVLTF.

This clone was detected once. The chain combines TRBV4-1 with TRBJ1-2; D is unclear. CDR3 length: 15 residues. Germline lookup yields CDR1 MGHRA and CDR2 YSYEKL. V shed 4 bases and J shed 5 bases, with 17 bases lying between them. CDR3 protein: CASSPLTNGRYGYTF. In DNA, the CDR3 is TGCGCCAGCAGCCCCTTGACAAATGGGAGATATGGCTACACCTTC.

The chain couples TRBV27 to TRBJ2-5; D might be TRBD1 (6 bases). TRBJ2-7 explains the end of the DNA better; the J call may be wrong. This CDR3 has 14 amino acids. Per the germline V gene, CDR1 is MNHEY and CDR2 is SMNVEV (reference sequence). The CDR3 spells CASSLVQGPYEQYF. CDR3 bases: TGTGCCAGCAGTTTAGTTCAGGGGCCCTACGAGCAGTACTTC.

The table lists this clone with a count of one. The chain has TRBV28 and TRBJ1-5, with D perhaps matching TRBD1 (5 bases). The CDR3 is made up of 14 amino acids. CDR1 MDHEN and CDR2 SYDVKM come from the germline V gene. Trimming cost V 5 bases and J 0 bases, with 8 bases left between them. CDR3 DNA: TGTGCCAGCAGTCAGGGCAATAGCAATCAGCCCCAGCATTTT. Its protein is CASSQGNSNQPQHF.

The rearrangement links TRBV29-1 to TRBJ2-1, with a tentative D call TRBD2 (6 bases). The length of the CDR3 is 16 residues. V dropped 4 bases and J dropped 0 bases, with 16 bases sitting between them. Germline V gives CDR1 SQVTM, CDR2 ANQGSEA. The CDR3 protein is CSVAEPGSYSYNEQFF. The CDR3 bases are TGCAGCGTTGCCGAACCCGGGAGCTACTCCTACAATGAGCAGTTCTTC.

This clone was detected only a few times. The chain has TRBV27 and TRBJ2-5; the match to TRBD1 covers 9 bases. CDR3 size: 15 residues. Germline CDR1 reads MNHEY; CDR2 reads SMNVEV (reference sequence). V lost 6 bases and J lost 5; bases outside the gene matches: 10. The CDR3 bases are TGTGCCAGCAGGGGCAGACAGGGGGTCTTTGAGACCCAGTACTTC. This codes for CASRGRQGVFETQYF.

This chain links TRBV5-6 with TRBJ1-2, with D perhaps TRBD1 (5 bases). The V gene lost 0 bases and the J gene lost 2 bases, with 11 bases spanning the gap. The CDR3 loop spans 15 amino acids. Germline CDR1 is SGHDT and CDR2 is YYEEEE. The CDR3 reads CASSLEGAGNYGYTF. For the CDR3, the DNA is TGTGCCAGCAGCTTGGAAGGGGCGGGGAACTATGGCTACACCTTC.

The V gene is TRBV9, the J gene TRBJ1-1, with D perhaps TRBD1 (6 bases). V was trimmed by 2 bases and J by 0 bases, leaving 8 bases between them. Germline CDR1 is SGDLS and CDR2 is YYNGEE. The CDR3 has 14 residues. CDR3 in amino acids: CASSVDSLNTEAFF. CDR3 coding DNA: TGTGCCAGCAGCGTGGACAGTTTGAACACTGAAGCTTTCTTT.